The rows below give T cell receptor beta chains drawn from one sample of a study of control samples from healthy donors and cancer patients. Sequenced by immunoSEQ multiplex PCR; TCRdb stores in-frame clones only, minus some. This table holds just under 80,000 clones, roughly 89% found once. Sequenced material: PBMCs. These receptors were obtained from a woman aged 55-69 years with head and neck cancer. The CDR3 runs from the conserved cysteine through the conserved F or W. D genes are given only for firm matches. Not every row has a clone size; where given, it reads once, few, many or a size class.

V gene: TRBV28; D gene: TRBD1; clone size: NA; J gene: TRBJ1-2; CDR3 DNA: TGTGCCAGCAGACGCGAGGGGACAGGGGGGGCTGGCTACACCTTC; CDR3 protein: CASRREGTGGAGYTF
V gene: TRBV4-3; D gene: NA; clone size: NA; J gene: TRBJ1-2; CDR3 DNA: TGCGCCAGCAGCCAAGACTTCCCCGGGGGCTACACCTTC; CDR3 protein: CASSQDFPGGYTF
V gene: TRBV9; D gene: NA; clone size: once; J gene: TRBJ2-1; CDR3 DNA: TGTGCCAGCAGCGTAGGGAGGAGCTCCTACAATGAGCAGTTCTTC; CDR3 protein: CASSVGRSSYNEQFF
V gene: TRBV3-1/TRBV3-2; D gene: TRBD1; clone size: NA; J gene: TRBJ1-3; CDR3 DNA: TGTGCCAGCAGCAGGACAGGACGTTATGGAAACACCATATATTTT; CDR3 protein: CASSRTGRYGNTIYF
V gene: TRBV19; D gene: NA; clone size: NA; J gene: TRBJ2-5; CDR3 DNA: TGTGCCAGTAGTAGAAGGACGGGGAACTACCAAGAGACCCAGTACTTC; CDR3 protein: CASSRRTGNYQETQYF
V gene: TRBV9; D gene: NA; clone size: NA; J gene: TRBJ2-7; CDR3 DNA: TGTGCCAGCAGCGTAGGGCCCGAAACCTACGAGCAGTACTTC; CDR3 protein: CASSVGPETYEQYF
V gene: TRBV4-1; D gene: NA; clone size: NA; J gene: TRBJ2-3; CDR3 DNA: TGCGCCAGCAGCCAAGGTCCAGCGGCACGCACAGATACGCAGTATTTT; CDR3 protein: CASSQGPAARTDTQYF
V gene: TRBV3-1/TRBV3-2; D gene: TRBD2; clone size: NA; J gene: TRBJ2-5; CDR3 DNA: TGTGCCAGCAGCCAACCGACTAGCGGGAGGGCCTTAGAGACCCAGTACTTC; CDR3 protein: CASSQPTSGRALETQYF
V gene: TRBV10-3; D gene: TRBD2; clone size: NA; J gene: TRBJ2-7; CDR3 DNA: TGTGCCATCAGTGACTCGGCGGGAGGAATGCAGCAGTACTTC; CDR3 protein: CAISDSAGGMQQYF
V gene: TRBV6-5; D gene: TRBD1; clone size: NA; J gene: TRBJ2-3; CDR3 DNA: TGTGCCAGCAGAACACGCGGGACAGGGCACGATACGCAGTATTTT; CDR3 protein: CASRTRGTGHDTQYF
V gene: TRBV5-4; D gene: NA; clone size: NA; J gene: TRBJ1-4; CDR3 DNA: TGTGCCAGCAGCTCTTTCCAGGAACGAGAAAGGGAAAAACTGTTTTTT; CDR3 protein: CASSSFQEREREKLFF
V gene: TRBV7-9; D gene: NA; clone size: once; J gene: TRBJ2-2; CDR3 DNA: TGTGCCAGCAGCTTAGCGGGGTACACCGGGGAGCTGTTTTTT; CDR3 protein: CASSLAGYTGELFF
V gene: TRBV9; D gene: NA; clone size: once; J gene: TRBJ2-2; CDR3 DNA: TGTGCCAGCAGCACCATTTTAGCGGACGGGGAGCTGTTTTTT; CDR3 protein: CASSTILADGELFF
V gene: TRBV5-1; D gene: TRBD1; clone size: NA; J gene: TRBJ1-3; CDR3 DNA: TGCGCCAGCAGCGGGGGACAGTTCTCTGGAAACACCATATATTTT; CDR3 protein: CASSGGQFSGNTIYF
V gene: TRBV5-5; D gene: TRBD2; clone size: NA; J gene: TRBJ2-3; CDR3 DNA: TGTGCCAGCAGCGGGGGACTAGCGGGGTGGGCCTTATATACGCAGTATTTT; CDR3 protein: CASSGGLAGWALYTQYF
V gene: TRBV4-3; D gene: TRBD2; clone size: NA; J gene: TRBJ2-7; CDR3 DNA: TGCGCCAGCAGCCAAGATCTCCCCAGCGGGACTTCTAACGAGCAGTACTTC; CDR3 protein: CASSQDLPSGTSNEQYF
V gene: TRBV2; D gene: NA; clone size: few; J gene: TRBJ1-3; CDR3 DNA: TGTGCCAGCAGTGGAACACCGGGACAAAAGAACACCATATATTTT; CDR3 protein: CASSGTPGQKNTIYF
V gene: TRBV28; D gene: TRBD2; clone size: NA; J gene: TRBJ2-2; CDR3 DNA: TGTGCCAGCAGTTTATCGTATTCGACTAGCGGGAGGGATGACACCGGGGAGCTGTTTTTT; CDR3 protein: CASSLSYSTSGRDDTGELFF
V gene: TRBV6-5; D gene: TRBD1; clone size: NA; J gene: TRBJ1-6; CDR3 DNA: TGTGCCAGCAGTTACGTGAGACAGGGAGATTCACCCCTCCACTTT; CDR3 protein: CASSYVRQGDSPLHF
V gene: TRBV11-2; D gene: NA; clone size: NA; J gene: TRBJ2-3; CDR3 DNA: TGTGCCAGCAGCTCCCTCCCCGTAACAGATACGCAGTATTTT; CDR3 protein: CASSSLPVTDTQYF
V gene: TRBV28; D gene: TRBD2; clone size: few; J gene: TRBJ2-2; CDR3 DNA: TGTGCCAGCAGTTTAAGAGCGGGAGGGCCCACCGGGGAGCTGTTTTTT; CDR3 protein: CASSLRAGGPTGELFF
V gene: TRBV27; D gene: NA; clone size: NA; J gene: TRBJ1-2; CDR3 DNA: TGTGCCAGCAGTTTCGCGGTAGGAGGGTCCCTCACCAGGGGCTATGGCTACACCTTC; CDR3 protein: CASSFAVGGSLTRGYGYTF